Presented here are 22 T cell receptor beta chains from one specimen sequenced in a study of Graves' ophthalmopathy and Graves' hyperthyroidism. Researchers took RNA transcripts and amplified TCR beta CDR3 regions from them. Amplification began with first-round RT-PCR using HTBI primers, then second-round multiplex PCR was performed. From the multiplex PCR reads, TCRdb called clonotypes with MiXCR, one entry per CDR3 protein. The table has about 700,000 distinct CDR3 sequences, just over 40% seen once. The sample comprised peripheral blood. The source is an adult man with Graves' ophthalmopathy.

The chain combines TRBV12-3 or TRBV12-4 with TRBJ2-5, with D tentatively TRBD1 or TRBD2 (6 bases each). V was trimmed by 2 bases and J by 4 bases, leaving 11 bases between them. CDR3 size: 14 residues. The CDR3 sequence: CASSLLGGGETQYF. In nucleotides, the CDR3 is TGTGCCAGCAGTTTACTGGGGGGCGGAGAGACCCAGTACTTC.

As DNA, the CDR3 is TGTGCCAGCAGCTTTTCGGGACACCTACGCAATGAGCAGTTCTTC. Protein: CASSFSGHLRNEQFF. The rearrangement joins TRBV7-2 to TRBJ2-7, with D perhaps matching TRBD1 (6 bases). TRBJ2-1 explains the end of the DNA better; the J call may be wrong. This CDR3 has 15 amino acids. CDR1 and CDR2 (germline): SGHTA, FQGNSA.

This clonotype was found many times. The rearrangement joins TRBV7-2 to TRBJ1-1, with 7 positions matching TRBD1. V was pared by 1 base and J by 5 bases, with 13 bases of the junction left unmatched. This CDR3 comprises 17 residues. Per germline, CDR1 SGHTA and CDR2 FQGNSA. The CDR3 loop reads CASSLGQGVSLTTEAFF. CDR3 nucleotides: TGTGCCAGCAGCTTAGGACAGGGAGTAAGTCTTACGACTGAAGCTTTCTTT.

The sample holds a few counts of this clonotype. The chain is built from TRBV7-7 and TRBJ2-2, with a weak D call TRBD2 (6 bases). Germline CDR1 SSHAT, CDR2 FNYEAQ (reference sequence). The CDR3 contains 19 residues. The V end lost 0 bases, the J end lost 6 bases, and 23 bases lay between the germline ends. DNA for the CDR3: TGTGCCAGCAGCTTAGCGCGTTTTGGTTGGCTAGCGCAAGCCGGGGAGCTGTTTTTT. It specifies CASSLARFGWLAQAGELFF.

Written as DNA, the CDR3 is TGCAGCGACTCCGGACAGATCCTCTATGGCTACACCTTC. It yields the protein CSDSGQILYGYTF. The chain recombines TRBV29-1 with TRBJ1-2; D may be TRBD1 (6 bases). The CDR3 consists of 13 residues. In germline, CDR1 is SQVTM, CDR2 ANQGSEA. With 7 bases removed from V and 4 bases from J, the gap between germline ends came to 16 bases.

The count of this clonotype is one. As the CDR3 is not closed by the conserved phenylalanine or tryptophan, this likely results from a read error. The limits of the CDR3 on the DNA are not certain, so only TCRdb's listed CDR3 is given. The rearrangement uses TRBV19 and TRBJ2-7; TRBD1 was called by the table and not checked on the DNA. The germline CDR1 and CDR2 sequences are LNHDA and SQIVND (reference sequence). The CDR3 is made up of 17 amino acids, end residues included. The CDR3 region is CAREEVTGNLKLLRAVR.

As to this clonotype: At one boundary the junction diverges from the germline segment, which might be a read error. The chain has TRBV5-1 and TRBJ2-7; D is perhaps TRBD2 (6 bases). This CDR3 region has 18 residues. Germline V gene sequence: CDR1 SGHRS, CDR2 YFSETQ. CDR3 sequence reads: CTSSFSTEKRAGLYEQYF. CDR3 DNA: TGTACCAGCAGCTTTAGTACAGAAAAGCGGGCGGGGCTTTACGAGCAGTACTTC.

There are many counts of this clonotype. The chain is built from TRBV5-1 and TRBJ2-7, with D tentatively TRBD1 or TRBD2 (5 bases each). CDR3 length: 14 residues. Germline CDR1 is SGHRS and CDR2 is YFSETQ. V was shortened by 3 bases and J by 2 bases, with 12 bases between the two germline ends. In nucleotides, the CDR3 is TGCGCCAGCAGCTCCGGGACGGTAACCTACGAGCAGTACTTC. This sequence encodes CASSSGTVTYEQYF.

This sequence joins TRBV25-1 and TRBJ1-2; 7 bases agree with TRBD1. The CDR3 contains 17 residues. Unmatched junction bases numbered 13, after V lost 1 base and J lost 5 bases. Per the germline V gene, CDR1 is MGHDK and CDR2 is SYGVNS. The CDR3 coding sequence is TGTGCCAGCAGTGAATCCGCGAGACAGGGACGTGGTTATGGCTACACCTTC. Its translation: CASSESARQGRGYGYTF.

The chain is built from TRBV11-3 and TRBJ1-6; D might be TRBD1 (5 bases). V shed 1 base and J shed 9 bases, with 10 bases lying between them. The CDR3 has 14 amino acids. The germline gives CDR1 SGHNT, CDR2 YENEEA. The CDR3 nucleotides read TGTGCCAGCAGCTTAGGAGGTGGGGGTTCACCCCTCCACTTT. Protein sequence: CASSLGGGGSPLHF.

This clonotype appeared many times. This sequence joins TRBV12-3 or TRBV12-4 and TRBJ2-7, with D possibly being TRBD1 or TRBD2 (6 bases each). The CDR3 sequence is 14 residues long. The germline V and J ends were trimmed by 1 base and 5 bases, with 12 bases remaining between them. DNA for the CDR3: TGTGCCAGCAGTTTAGTGGGGGGCTGGAACGAGCAGTACTTC. Translation gives CASSLVGGWNEQYF.

This clonotype was counted between two and nine times. This chain joins TRBV7-2 and TRBJ2-7; the D is unclear. CDR1 is SGHTA and CDR2 is FQGNSA in the germline V gene. The CDR3 covers 13 residues. V lost 4 bases and J lost 9, with 16 bases in between. CDR3 nucleotide sequence: TGTGCCAGCAGCTCCCAACCCGACAACCCGCAGTACTTC. Its protein product is CASSSQPDNPQYF.

This sequence joins TRBV7-2 and TRBJ2-5, with TRBD2 as a possible D gene (6 bases). V lost 7 bases to trimming and J lost 3 bases, with 18 bases between them. This CDR3 has 15 residues. Per the germline V gene, CDR1 is SGHTA and CDR2 is FQGNSA. CDR3 in amino acids: CASTRGSSGEETQYF. CDR3 DNA: TGTGCCAGCACCCGAGGGAGTAGCGGAGAAGAGACCCAGTACTTC.

This rearrangement joins TRBV10-1 to TRBJ2-2, with 9 bases that match TRBD2. The CDR3 extends over 14 amino acids. Germline CDR1 reads WNHNN; CDR2 reads SYGVQD (reference sequence). Losses at the gene ends were 10 bases for V and 3 bases for J; bases not matched to a gene: 6. The CDR3 here is CATATSGHTGELFF. The CDR3 DNA is TGCGCCACCGCGACTAGCGGACACACCGGGGAGCTGTTTTTT.

This clonotype was detected only once. The CDR3 DNA is TGTGCCAGCAGTGAAGCCGACAGGAGACCCCACTATGGCTACACCTTC. Translated, it gives CASSEADRRPHYGYTF. The chain combines TRBV25-1 with TRBJ1-2; D perhaps matches TRBD1 (6 bases). The CDR3 totals 16 residues. Trimming left V 2 bases short and J 3 bases short, with 16 bases between. Per germline, CDR1 MGHDK and CDR2 SYGVNS.

In this sample, this clonotype turned up many times. The genes are TRBV10-3 and TRBJ1-2; D is possibly TRBD1 (6 bases). The CDR3 contains 15 residues. Germline V CDR1 and CDR2: ENHRY, SYGVKD. V lost 0 bases and J lost 6, with 14 bases in between. The CDR3 region has the DNA TGTGCCATCAGTGAGTCGCTGGCGGGGGCGAATGGCTACACCTTC. It yields the protein CAISESLAGANGYTF.

The chain joins TRBV7-2 to TRBJ1-2, with D possibly matching TRBD1 (6 bases). Deletions cut 6 bases from V and 5 bases from J, with 19 bases between. This CDR3 comprises 15 residues. Germline V lookup: CDR1 SGHTA, CDR2 FQGNSA. As DNA, the CDR3 is TGTGCCAGCAGAGCGCTCAGGGGCGCGGGATATGGCTACACCTTC. Amino acids: CASRALRGAGYGYTF.

V usage is TRBV11-2 and J usage is TRBJ1-1; a weak D match, TRBD1 (5 bases). The germline V and J ends were trimmed by 3 bases and 6 bases, with 17 bases remaining between them. The CDR3 loop spans 15 amino acids. Germline V lookup: CDR1 SGHAT, CDR2 FQNNGV. CDR3 in DNA: TGTGCCAGCAGCTTCGAGTACGGACCGGGACCTGAAGCTTTCTTT. Translated: CASSFEYGPGPEAFF.

This clonotype was found many times. The chain has TRBV15 and TRBJ1-5; no clear D. Germline V CDR1 and CDR2: LNHNV, YYDKDF (reference sequence). Trimming left V 2 bases short and J 5 bases short, with 13 bases between. The length of the CDR3 is 15 residues. In nucleotides, the CDR3 is TGTGCCACCAGCAGACACGAGGGCTATGATCAGCCCCAGCATTTT. Protein product: CATSRHEGYDQPQHF.

This clonotype was detected only once. The chain uses TRBV7-2 and TRBJ2-5; 14 bases line up with TRBD2. Germline lookup yields CDR1 SGHTA and CDR2 FQGNSA. The CDR3 is 16 residues long. The V gene end was trimmed by 2 bases and the J gene end by 4 bases; junction bases not matched to a gene: 3. DNA for the CDR3: TGTGCCAGCAGCTTAAGGACTAGCGGGAGGTTAGAGACCCAGTACTTC. It encodes CASSLRTSGRLETQYF.

The chain is built from TRBV9 and TRBJ2-6; possible D gene TRBD2, 6 bases. CDR1 and CDR2 from the germline V gene are SGDLS and YYNGEE. CDR3 length: 18 residues. V was shortened by 6 bases and J by 2 bases, with 21 bases between the two germline ends. The chain's CDR3 is CASTGSNGGMAGANVLTF. CDR3 DNA: TGTGCCAGCACCGGGAGCAACGGGGGAATGGCTGGGGCCAACGTCCTGACTTTC.

The genes are TRBV7-9 and TRBJ1-6; tentatively, D is TRBD1 (6 bases). The V gene's germline CDR1 is SEHNR and CDR2 FQNEAQ (reference sequence). V was pared by 8 bases and J by 10 bases, with 12 bases between. The length of the CDR3 is 12 residues. CDR3 DNA sequence: TGTGCCAGCGGAGGGGGGTCGTCACCCCTCCACTTT. It translates to CASGGGSSPLHF. The full variable domain, its missing parts supplied by reference TRBV7-9 and TRBJ1-6, is DTGVSQNPRHKITKRGQNVTFRCDPISEHNRLYWYRQTLGQGPEFLTYFQNEAQLEKSRLLSDRFSAERPKGSFSTLEIQRTEQGDSAMYLCASGGGSSPLHFGNGTRLTVT.